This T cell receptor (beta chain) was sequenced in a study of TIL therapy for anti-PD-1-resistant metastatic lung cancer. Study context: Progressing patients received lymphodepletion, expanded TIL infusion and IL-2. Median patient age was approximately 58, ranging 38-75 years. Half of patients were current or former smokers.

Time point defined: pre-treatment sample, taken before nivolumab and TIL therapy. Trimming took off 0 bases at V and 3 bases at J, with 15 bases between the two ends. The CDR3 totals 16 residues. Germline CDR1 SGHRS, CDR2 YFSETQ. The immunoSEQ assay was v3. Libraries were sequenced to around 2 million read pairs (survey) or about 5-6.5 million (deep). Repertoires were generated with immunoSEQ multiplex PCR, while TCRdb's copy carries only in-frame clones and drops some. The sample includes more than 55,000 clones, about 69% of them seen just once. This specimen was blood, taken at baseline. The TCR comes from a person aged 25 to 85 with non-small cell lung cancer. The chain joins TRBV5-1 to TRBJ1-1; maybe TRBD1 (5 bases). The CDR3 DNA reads TGCGCCAGCAGCTTGGTTGTGTTGGGGCAAGACACTGAAGCTTTCTTT. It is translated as CASSLVVLGQDTEAFF.